This TCR beta chain appears in the sequencing data of a study of blood T cell repertoires in COVID-19. The V and J ends lost 2 bases and 4 bases, in that order; junction bases with no gene match: 3. Per the germline V gene, CDR1 is SNHLY and CDR2 is FYNNEI. The CDR3 extends over 14 amino acids. Profiled with immunoSEQ multiplex PCR; TCRdb holds only in-frame clones, not every one. The sample gives about 260,000 clones, more than 80% of which show up once; around 0.87% is in the top ten. V usage is TRBV2 and J usage is TRBJ2-3; 7 bases fit TRBD2. The sequencing input was PBMCs or T cells enriched from blood (not recorded which). The source is a man between 50 and 59 years old who had been exposed to COVID-19. CDR3 nucleotides: TGTGCCAGCAGTGAATGGGGGGGACCAGATACGCAGTATTTT. Translating it yields CASSEWGGPDTQYF. Filled out from reference TRBV2 and TRBJ2-3, the complete variable domain reads EPEVTQTPSHQVTQMGQEVILRCVPISNHLYFYWYRQILGQKVEFLVSFYNNEISEKSEIFDDQFSVERPDGSNFTLKIRSTKLEDSAMYFCASSEWGGPDTQYFGPGTRLTVL.